This T cell receptor beta chain was found in a study of vaccination and CD4 T cells after COVID-19 (dated 2022 in TCRdb). General notes on the study: Convalescent patients had a positive SARS-CoV-2 result on nasal swab PCR, and of these patients, 8 or 9 had mild disease and one had severe disease. The convalescent cohort included six males and four females, with two Hispanic individuals, seven Caucasians, two Asians and one multiracial person. Participants got two doses of the Pfizer-BioNTech BNT162b2 vaccine (n=8) or two doses of the Moderna mRNA-1273 vaccine (n=2). Post-COVID blood samples were collected from convalescent patients a median of around 100 days after diagnosis, with a range of roughly 30 to 170 days. Post-vaccine blood samples were taken a median of around 68 days after the second vaccine dose, with a range of roughly 13 to 250 days. Culture stimuli were overlapping spike peptide pools from SARS-CoV-2 and from the common cold coronaviruses HCoV-NL63, HCoV-OC43 and HCoV-229E. In control cultures, a CEFX viral epitope pool was used as positive control, an HIV-1 Nef peptide pool was used as negative control, or no peptide was added. In over 8 COVID-19 convalescent patients and a handful of infection-naive healthy vaccine recipients, the spike-specific CD4+ TCR repertoire before mRNA vaccination was compared with the repertoire after mRNA vaccination.

The treatment or condition tag for this specimen amounts to: roughly 10-day PBMC culture with coronavirus spike peptide pools or control peptides (ViraFEST assay). The study used the ViraFEST assay, which expanded antigen-specific T cells with peptide pools and then identified expanded clonotypes by TCR sequencing. Positive SARS-CoV-2 PCR tests in the convalescent patients dated from March to December 2020, before Alpha, Beta and Delta variants emerged in the United States. Each well held two million PBMCs cultured with roughly 10 ug/ml peptide pools in IMDM containing around 5% human AB serum and roughly 10 IU/ml IL-2. On days 3 and 7, half of the culture medium was replaced with fresh IL-2-containing medium. After 10 days of culture, CD4+ T cells were isolated by negative selection with the EasySep CD4+ T cell isolation kit. PBMCs were separated from whole blood using Ficoll-Paque Plus gradient centrifugation and then either used fresh or cryopreserved at -140C. Culture conditions were generally each tested in triplicate wells.

Turning to this clonotype: Its recognized antigen is unknown. No much larger clone exists at a distance of one base, and base qualities are not known.

Libraries were built with PCR. TCR sequencing of DNA from cultured CD4+ T cells used the Oncomine TCR Beta short-read assay at the Johns Hopkins FTIC core. The QIAamp micro DNA kit was used to extract genomic DNA from the cultured CD4+ T cells. Oncomine TCR Beta libraries from cultured CD4+ T cells were pooled with unique dual indexes and sequenced on an Illumina iSeq 100. The paper's processing steps were these. Non-productive sequences were filtered out, and CDR3s that did not start with C, did not end with F or W, or were shorter than 7 amino acids were discarded. Antigen-specific clonotypes were identified with the MANAFEST web application by comparing peptide-stimulated wells with reference and other culture wells. For a clone to be called positive, the clone needed an FDR below 0.05, an odds ratio above 5, and a productive frequency above 0.1% in at least two of three replicate wells. A clonotype was classed as cross-reactive if the clonotype showed significant expansion both in SARS-CoV-2 spike wells and in at least one common cold coronavirus spike condition. Using R version 3.6.1, CDR3 homology was evaluated through Levenshtein distances (stringdist) along with unrooted phylogenetic trees (ape). The public sequencing data were trimmed at Q25 with fastp and processed into clonotypes with MiXCR by TCRdb, which kept only in-frame beta chains. Identical CDR3 proteins give one entry, which carries the most common genes and DNA. The V and J calls, along with clone size, are taken from TCRdb and not from the paper's own processing. For this sample the table gives some 21,000 distinct CDR3 sequences, of which about 39% were detected only once. The ten largest make up about 5% of the sample.

The CDR3 runs 16 amino acids, cysteine and phenylalanine included. Of the read, only the CDR3 DNA is kept; its 48 bases are in frame from base 1. The germline V gene specifies MNHNS as CDR1 and SASEGT as CDR2. Here V drops 6 bases and J drops 4 bases, and the junction holds 10 bases not matched to any gene. The paper's findings and limits, for the study overall: Only a relatively small number of convalescent patients were included in the study, and early timepoints following natural infection were not analyzed. An increase in the median number of SARS-CoV-2-reactive clonotypes from more than 20 after infection to roughly 38 after vaccination was observed, but the change was not found to be significant. In convalescent patients, a median about 86% of post-vaccine SARS-CoV-2-reactive clones were detected only after vaccination, suggesting vaccine-specific priming. Of the vaccine-specific clones in convalescent patients, 304 of 307, or nearly all, reacted only to SARS-CoV-2 spike and did not cross-react with common cold coronaviruses.

The sequence derives from a human donor who had recovered from COVID-19. Recombination joined TRBV6-1 with TRBJ2-1, with 9 central nucleotides matching TRBD2. Source: CD4+ T cells from blood, cultured in vitro, taken before SARS-CoV-2 vaccination. The sequence in DNA is TGTGCCAGCAGGCCCCCCGGCGGGAGGGTATACAATGAGCAGTTCTTC. This codes for CASRPPGGRVYNEQFF.